Listed here are 5 T cell receptor beta chains from one sample, sequenced in a study of cytomegalovirus exposure and HLA in healthy donors. The primer mix had 60 Vbeta and 13 Jbeta primers. Method: immunoSEQ multiplex PCR; TCRdb's copy keeps in-frame clones and lacks some. Of 140,000 or so clones listed, roughly three fifths are singletons. Material: PBMCs. Receptor source: an older woman in good health and CMV-seronegative.

The J gene is TRBJ1-5, the V gene TRBV19; the match to TRBD1 covers 10 bases. Germline V gene lookup returns CDR1 LNHDA and CDR2 SQIVND (reference sequence). Unmatched junction bases numbered 11, after V lost 6 bases and J lost 9 bases. The CDR3 extends over 15 amino acids. CDR3 in amino acids: CASSTGQGGIRPQHF. The CDR3 bases are TGTGCCAGTAGCACCGGACAGGGGGGGATTCGGCCCCAGCATTTT.

The chain links TRBV7-2 to TRBJ1-1, with 7 bases identical to TRBD1. J gave up 4 bases and V 3 bases, and 5 bases lay outside the gene matches. CDR1 and CDR2 (germline): SGHTA, FQGNSA. This CDR3 contains 14 residues. CDR3 DNA: TGTGCCAGCAGCTTTTTCCACAGGGGCACTGAAGCTTTCTTT. It specifies CASSFFHRGTEAFF. The variable domain in full, completed from reference TRBV7-2 and TRBJ1-1, reads GAGVSQSPSNKVTEKGKDVELRCDPISGHTALYWYRQSLGQGLEFLIYFQGNSAPDKSGLPSDRFSAERTGGSVSTLTIQRTQQEDSAVYLCASSFFHRGTEAFFGQGTRLTVV.

The chain joins TRBV28 to TRBJ1-1; TRBD1 is a possible D gene (5 bases). V was pared by 3 bases and J by 3 bases, with 17 bases between. Germline assignment: CDR1 MDHEN and CDR2 SYDVKM. The CDR3 loop spans 16 amino acids. CDR3 bases: TGTGCCAGCAGTTTGCCGATGGGGGGAAGGTACACTGAAGCTTTCTTT. Its protein is CASSLPMGGRYTEAFF.

V usage is TRBV9 and J usage is TRBJ1-6; 7 bases line up with TRBD1. Germline CDR1 is SGDLS and CDR2 is YYNGEE. The CDR3 sequence is 15 residues long. V trimming: 3 bases; J trimming: 7 bases; junction bases outside the gene matches: 7. The CDR3 loop reads CASSGSTGLNSPLHF. The CDR3 DNA is TGTGCCAGCAGCGGCTCGACAGGGTTAAATTCACCCCTCCACTTT.

This chain links TRBV5-1 with TRBJ2-3; TRBD1 aligns across 10 bases. V trimming: 1 base; J trimming: 2 bases; junction bases outside the gene matches: 7. CDR1 SGHRS and CDR2 YFSETQ come from the germline V gene. This CDR3 has 17 amino acids. The CDR3 is CASSLTATGGITDTQYF. CDR3 in DNA: TGCGCCAGCAGCTTGACCGCGACAGGGGGCATCACAGATACGCAGTATTTT.